The 10 T cell receptor beta chains below were found in one sample sequenced in a study of TIL therapy for anti-PD-1-resistant metastatic lung cancer. Sequencing used immunoSEQ v3. Clones were read by immunoSEQ multiplex PCR, and TCRdb kept only the in-frame ones, dropping some. The sample shows 45,000 to 60,000 clones, about three quarters of them seen only once. Time point meaning: pre-treatment sample, taken before nivolumab and TIL therapy. Tumor tissue came from excised metastases, mostly pleural nodules or supraclavicular lymph nodes. The source material was tumor tissue, sampled at baseline. The receptors shown here come from a person between 30 and 80 years old with non-small cell lung cancer.

V gene TRBV30 combines with J gene TRBJ1-6; 9 bases are shared with TRBD1. The CDR3 length is 14 residues. Germline CDR1 GTSNPN, CDR2 SVGIG (reference sequence). DNA for the CDR3: TGTGTCGGTGGAGGAGGGACAGGGAATTCACCCCTCCACTTT. Amino acids: CVGGGGTGNSPLHF.

J is TRBJ2-5 and V is TRBV9; the D is unclear. The CDR3 is made up of 12 amino acids. Germline V gives CDR1 SGDLS, CDR2 YYNGEE. Trimming pared 3 bases from V and 3 bases from J, leaving 6 bases between. The CDR3 loop reads CASSEHEETQYF. The DNA for the CDR3 is TGTGCCAGCAGCGAACACGAAGAGACCCAGTACTTC.

The chain has TRBV7-9 and TRBJ2-5; the D gene is possibly TRBD1 (6 bases). Germline V lookup: CDR1 SEHNR, CDR2 FQNEAQ (reference sequence). V was cut by 0 bases and J by 8 bases, with 13 bases left in between. The CDR3 has 14 amino acids. The CDR3 is CASSLAQAGVTQYF. The CDR3 DNA sequence: TGTGCCAGCAGCTTAGCGCAGGCAGGGGTAACCCAGTACTTC.

The chain couples TRBV6-1 to TRBJ2-7, with TRBD1 as a possible D gene (6 bases). Trimming pared 1 base from V and 1 base from J, leaving 11 bases between. Looked up from germline, CDR1 is MNHNS and CDR2 is SASEGT. This CDR3 is 15 amino acids long. CDR3 amino acids: CASSEGRQGSYEQYF. CDR3 bases: TGTGCCAGCAGTGAAGGGAGGCAGGGGTCCTACGAGCAGTACTTC.

The chain employs TRBV9 and TRBJ1-5; weak D call: TRBD1 (5 bases). The CDR3 loop spans 15 amino acids. Germline V gives CDR1 SGDLS, CDR2 YYNGEE. V shed 0 bases and J shed 5 bases, with 12 bases lying between them. The CDR3 loop is CASSVVGGGDQPQHF. The CDR3, as DNA: TGTGCCAGCAGCGTAGTTGGGGGGGGAGATCAGCCCCAGCATTTT. Full variable domain (remainder filled in from reference TRBV9 and TRBJ1-5): DSGVTQTPKHLITATGQRVTLRCSPRSGDLSVYWYQQSLDQGLQFLIQYYNGEERAKGNILERFSAQQFPDLHSELNLSSLELGDSALYFCASSVVGGGDQPQHFGDGTRLSIL.

V and J are TRBV27 and TRBJ1-2; possible D gene TRBD1, 5 bases. Trimming cost V 0 bases and J 5 bases, with 10 bases left between them. CDR1 is MNHEY, CDR2 SMNVEV, per germline (reference sequence). The CDR3 contains 14 residues. The CDR3 loop is CASSLSPGTYGYTF. CDR3 coding DNA: TGTGCCAGCAGTTTATCCCCAGGGACTTATGGCTACACCTTC.

The genes are TRBV6-5 and TRBJ1-3, with TRBD1 as a possible D gene (5 bases). There are 12 residues in the CDR3. Trimming pared 6 bases from V and 6 bases from J, leaving 9 bases between. Germline assignment: CDR1 MNHEY and CDR2 SVGAGI. CDR3 DNA: TGTGCCAGCAGAGGCAGGGCAAACACCATATATTTT. Translating gives CASRGRANTIYF.

The chain has TRBV19 and TRBJ2-5; 14 bases agree with TRBD2. CDR3 length: 17 amino acids. V shed 3 bases, J shed 7 bases, and the junction held 10 bases outside the gene matches. Germline CDR1 reads LNHDA; CDR2 reads SQIVND (reference sequence). The CDR3 loop is CASSIPRLAGGHGTQYF. In nucleotides, the CDR3 is TGTGCCAGTAGTATCCCTCGACTAGCGGGGGGGCACGGGACCCAGTACTTC.

V gene TRBV27 combines with J gene TRBJ2-3; no definite D call. The V gene lost 2 bases and the J gene lost 6 bases, with 15 bases spanning the gap. This CDR3 comprises 15 residues. The germline V gene has CDR1 MNHEY and CDR2 SMNVEV (reference sequence). The CDR3 DNA reads TGTGCCAGCAGTTTAAATTCCCCAGGTTATGATACGCAGTATTTT. Translated: CASSLNSPGYDTQYF.

In this sample, this clone turned up many times. V is TRBV15 and J is TRBJ1-5; D remains unclear. Germline lookup yields CDR1 LNHNV and CDR2 YYDKDF (reference sequence). CDR3 length: 16 amino acids. V lost 1 base to trimming and J lost 6 bases, with 16 bases between them. CDR3 in DNA: TGTGCCACCAGCAGAGGTACAAGGGTGTGGAGTCAGCCCCAGCATTTT. It specifies CATSRGTRVWSQPQHF. Full variable domain (missing parts from reference TRBV15 and TRBJ1-5): DAMVIQNPRYQVTQFGKPVTLSCSQTLNHNVMYWYQQKSSQAPKLLFHYYDKDFNNEADTPDNFQSRRPNTSFCFLDIRSPGLGDTAMYLCATSRGTRVWSQPQHFGDGTRLSIL.